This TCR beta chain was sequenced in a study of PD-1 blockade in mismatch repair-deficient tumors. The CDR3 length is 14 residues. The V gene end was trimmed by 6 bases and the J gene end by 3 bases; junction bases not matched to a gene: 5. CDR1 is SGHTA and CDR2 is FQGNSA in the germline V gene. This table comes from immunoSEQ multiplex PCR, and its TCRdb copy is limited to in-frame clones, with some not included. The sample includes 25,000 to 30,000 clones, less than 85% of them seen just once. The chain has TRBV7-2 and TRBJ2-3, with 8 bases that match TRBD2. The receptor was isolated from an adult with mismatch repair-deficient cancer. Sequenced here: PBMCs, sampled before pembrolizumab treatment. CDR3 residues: CASRRGLETDTQYF. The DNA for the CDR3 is TGTGCCAGCAGGAGGGGACTAGAAACAGATACGCAGTATTTT. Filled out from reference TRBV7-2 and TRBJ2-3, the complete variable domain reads GAGVSQSPSNKVTEKGKDVELRCDPISGHTALYWYRQSLGQGLEFLIYFQGNSAPDKSGLPSDRFSAERTGGSVSTLTIQRTQQEDSAVYLCASRRGLETDTQYFGPGTRLTVL.